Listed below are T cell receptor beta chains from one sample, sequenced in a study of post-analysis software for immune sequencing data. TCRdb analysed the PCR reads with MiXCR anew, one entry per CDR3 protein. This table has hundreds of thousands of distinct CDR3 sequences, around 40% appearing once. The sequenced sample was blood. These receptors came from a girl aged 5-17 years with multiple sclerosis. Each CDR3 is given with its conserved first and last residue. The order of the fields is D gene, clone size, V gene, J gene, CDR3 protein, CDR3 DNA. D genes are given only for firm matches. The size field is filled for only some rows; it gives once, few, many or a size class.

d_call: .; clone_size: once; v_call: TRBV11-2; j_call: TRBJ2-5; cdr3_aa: CASSFGIVPGTQYF; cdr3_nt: TGTGCCAGCAGCTTTGGGATCGTCCCTGGGACCCAGTACTTC
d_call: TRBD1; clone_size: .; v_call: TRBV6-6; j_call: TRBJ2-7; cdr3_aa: CASSPGQQAYEQYF; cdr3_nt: TGTGCCAGCAGTCCGGGACAGCAAGCCTACGAGCAGTACTTC
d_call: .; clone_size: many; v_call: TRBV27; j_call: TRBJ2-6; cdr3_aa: CASRLSGANVLTF; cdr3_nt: TGTGCCAGCAGACTCTCTGGGGCCAACGTCCTGACTTTC
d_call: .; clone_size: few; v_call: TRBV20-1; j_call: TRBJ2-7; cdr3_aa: CSARAPQGRTYEQYF; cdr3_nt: TGCAGTGCTAGAGCCCCCCAGGGGCGAACCTACGAGCAGTACTTC
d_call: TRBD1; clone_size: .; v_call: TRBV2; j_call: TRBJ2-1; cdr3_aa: CASSLDRVGPNEQFF; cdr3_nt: TGTGCCAGCAGTCTCGACAGGGTGGGGCCAAATGAGCAGTTCTTC
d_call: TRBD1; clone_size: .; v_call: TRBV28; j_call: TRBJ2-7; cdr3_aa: CASSPGQGIREQYF; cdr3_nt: TGTGCCAGCAGTCCCGGACAGGGAATCCGCGAGCAGTACTTC
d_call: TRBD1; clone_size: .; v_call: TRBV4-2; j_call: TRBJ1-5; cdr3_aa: CASSLRDRGGDQPQHF; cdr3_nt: TGTGCCAGCAGCCTCCGGGACAGGGGAGGAGATCAGCCCCAGCATTTT
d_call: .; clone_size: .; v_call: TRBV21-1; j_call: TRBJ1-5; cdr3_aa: CASSKAVRGNQPQHF; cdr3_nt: TGTGCCAGCAGCAAAGCGGTGCGGGGCAATCAGCCCCAGCATTTT
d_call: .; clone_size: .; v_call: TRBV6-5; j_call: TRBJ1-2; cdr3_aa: CASSYGRMANYGYTF; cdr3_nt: TGTGCCAGCAGTTATGGCCGGATGGCTAACTATGGCTACACCTTC
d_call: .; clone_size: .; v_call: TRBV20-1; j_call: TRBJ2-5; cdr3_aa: CSARGTDQETQYF; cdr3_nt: TGCAGTGCTAGAGGGACAGACCAAGAGACCCAGTACTTC
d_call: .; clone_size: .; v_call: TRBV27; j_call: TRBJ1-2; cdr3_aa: CASSLVGANGYTF; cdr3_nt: TGTGCCAGCAGTTTAGTGGGGGCGAATGGCTACACCTTC
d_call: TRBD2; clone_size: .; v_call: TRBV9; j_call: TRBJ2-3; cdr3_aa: CASSVGRLAGGVQYF; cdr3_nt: TGTGCCAGCAGCGTAGGCAGGCTAGCGGGAGGAGTGCAGTATTTT
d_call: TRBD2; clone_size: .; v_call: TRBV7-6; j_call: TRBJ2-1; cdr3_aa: CASSLGLDVSNEQFF; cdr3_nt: TGTGCCAGCAGCTTGGGACTAGATGTGTCCAATGAGCAGTTCTTC
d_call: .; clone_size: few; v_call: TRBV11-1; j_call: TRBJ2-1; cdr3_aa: CASSFGRINEQFF; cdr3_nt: TGTGCCAGCAGCTTCGGCAGGATAAATGAGCAGTTCTTC
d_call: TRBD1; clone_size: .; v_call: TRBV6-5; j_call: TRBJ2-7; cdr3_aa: CASSYGAGGTNNEQYF; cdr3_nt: TGTGCCAGCAGTTACGGGGCAGGGGGAACCAACAATGAGCAGTACTTC
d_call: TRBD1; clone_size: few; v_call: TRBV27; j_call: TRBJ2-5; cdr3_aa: CASSSGTGLETQYF; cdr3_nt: TGTGCCAGCAGTTCCGGGACAGGGCTTGAGACCCAGTACTTC
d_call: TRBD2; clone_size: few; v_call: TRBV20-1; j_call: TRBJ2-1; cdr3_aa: CSARGEDIAGKFF; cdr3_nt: TGCAGTGCTAGAGGAGAAGATATAGCGGGAAAGTTCTTC